This T cell receptor beta chain was captured by sequencing in a study of cytomegalovirus exposure and HLA in healthy donors. Overall study: HLA-typed donors were the source of tens of millions of unique TCRs held in an early data release.

Regarding this clone: Its target is unknown.

The donors gave bone marrow, and they were healthy. The V gene end was trimmed by 5 bases and the J gene end by 0 bases; junction bases not matched to a gene: 7. The CDR3 runs 15 residues. CDR1 is LGHNA, CDR2 YNFKEQ, per germline. Study-wide findings and caveats: An analysis done earlier found most TCR beta V segments productive about 90% or about 30% of the time. The study labeled 150 to 200 TCR beta chains cytomegalovirus-associated.

The study ran its PCR with 60 Vbeta and 13 Jbeta primers. The assay was immunoSEQ multiplex PCR, and TCRdb's table has in-frame clones only and misses some. The data contain some 110,000 clones, approximately 80% of them seen just once; the ten biggest clones take up 2.5% to 3.5%. The V and J genes are TRBV4-2 and TRBJ2-7; 7 bases are a match to TRBD2. This sequence originates from a woman between 18 and 29 years old in good health and CMV-seropositive. The specimen was PBMCs. The DNA of the CDR3 is TGTGCCAGCAGCGAGCGCGGGAGCAGCTCCTACGAGCAGTACTTC. Its protein is CASSERGSSSYEQYF.